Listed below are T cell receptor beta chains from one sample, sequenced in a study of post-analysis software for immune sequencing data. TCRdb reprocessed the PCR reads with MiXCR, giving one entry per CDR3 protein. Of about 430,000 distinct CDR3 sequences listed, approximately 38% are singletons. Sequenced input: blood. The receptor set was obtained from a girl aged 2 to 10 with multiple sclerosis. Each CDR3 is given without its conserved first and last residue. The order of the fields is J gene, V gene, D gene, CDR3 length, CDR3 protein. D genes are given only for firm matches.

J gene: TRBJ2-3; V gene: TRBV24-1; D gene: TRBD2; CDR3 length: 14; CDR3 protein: ATSDSAGSYTDTQY
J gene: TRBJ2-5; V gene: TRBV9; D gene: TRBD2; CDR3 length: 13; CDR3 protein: ASSGTSAYQETQY
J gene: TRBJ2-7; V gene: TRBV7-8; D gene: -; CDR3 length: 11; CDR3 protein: ASSQPPMAEQY
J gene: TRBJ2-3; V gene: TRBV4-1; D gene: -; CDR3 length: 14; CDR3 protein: ASSQLSRRERDTQY
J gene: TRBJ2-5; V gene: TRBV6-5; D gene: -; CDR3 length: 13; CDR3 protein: ASSYSWDIQETQY
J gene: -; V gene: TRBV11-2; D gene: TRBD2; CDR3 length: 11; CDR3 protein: ASSLGGGYIQY
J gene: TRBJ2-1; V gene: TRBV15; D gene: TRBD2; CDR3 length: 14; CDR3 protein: ATSSGLAEAYNEQF
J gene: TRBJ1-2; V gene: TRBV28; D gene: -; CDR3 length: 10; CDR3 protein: ASRYGQYGYT
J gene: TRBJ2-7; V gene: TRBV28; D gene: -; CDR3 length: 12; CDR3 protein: ASREQGRSYEQY
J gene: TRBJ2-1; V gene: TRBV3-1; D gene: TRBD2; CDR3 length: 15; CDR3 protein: ASSQEAGGAFGDEQF
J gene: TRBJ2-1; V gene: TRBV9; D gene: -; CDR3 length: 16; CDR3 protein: ASSEPLRGTGIRNEQF
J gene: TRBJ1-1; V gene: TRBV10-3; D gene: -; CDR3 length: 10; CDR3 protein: AISQGLAEAF
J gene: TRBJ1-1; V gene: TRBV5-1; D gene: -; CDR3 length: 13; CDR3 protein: ASSPQPGVNTEAF
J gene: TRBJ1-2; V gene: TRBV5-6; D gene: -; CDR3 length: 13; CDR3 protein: ASSLEGTGHYGYT
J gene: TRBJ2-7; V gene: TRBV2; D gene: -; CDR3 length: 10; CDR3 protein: ASKGISYEQY
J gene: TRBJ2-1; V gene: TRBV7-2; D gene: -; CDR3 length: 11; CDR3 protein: ASSKDVRDEQF
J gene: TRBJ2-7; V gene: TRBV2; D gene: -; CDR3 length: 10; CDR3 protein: ASSVSAYEQY
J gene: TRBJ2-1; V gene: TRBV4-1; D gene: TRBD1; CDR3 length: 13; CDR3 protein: ASSRLDRENNEQF
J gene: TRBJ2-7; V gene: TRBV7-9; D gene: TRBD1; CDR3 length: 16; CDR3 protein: ASSVHSTGRGKSYEQY
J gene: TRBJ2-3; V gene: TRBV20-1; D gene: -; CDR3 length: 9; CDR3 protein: SASRRNTQY
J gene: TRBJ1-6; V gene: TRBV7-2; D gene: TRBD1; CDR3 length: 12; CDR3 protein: ASSSQGVNSPLH
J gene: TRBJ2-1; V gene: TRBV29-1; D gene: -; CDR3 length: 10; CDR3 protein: SVRVTGREQF
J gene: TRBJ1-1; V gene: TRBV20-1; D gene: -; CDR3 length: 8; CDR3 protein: SASTGEAF
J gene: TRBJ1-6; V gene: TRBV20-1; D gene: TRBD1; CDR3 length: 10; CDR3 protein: SARDRDSPLH
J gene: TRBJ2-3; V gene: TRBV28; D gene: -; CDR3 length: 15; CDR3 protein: ASSPPRWAASADTQY
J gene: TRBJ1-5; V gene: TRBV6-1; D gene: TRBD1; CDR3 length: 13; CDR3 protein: ASSFKGQGNQPQH